Here is one T cell receptor (beta chain) with its context. Trimming removed 1 base from V and 3 bases from J; junction bases left unmatched: 6. The germline gives CDR1 MDHEN, CDR2 SYDVKM. This CDR3 contains 17 residues. TCRdb keeps only in-frame clones here, not all; method: immunoSEQ multiplex PCR. The sample holds 390,000 or so clones; around 87% are singletons and the top ten take around 7%. This specimen belongs to a study of blood T cell repertoires in COVID-19. The receptor was isolated from a man aged 18 to 29 with active or convalescent COVID-19. The specimen was peripheral blood. The chain carries TRBV28 and TRBJ1-2; TRBD1 matches 12 bases. This CDR3 is CASSLSPGQGAHYGYTF. The CDR3 DNA reads TGTGCCAGCAGTTTATCTCCGGGACAGGGGGCCCACTATGGCTACACCTTC.